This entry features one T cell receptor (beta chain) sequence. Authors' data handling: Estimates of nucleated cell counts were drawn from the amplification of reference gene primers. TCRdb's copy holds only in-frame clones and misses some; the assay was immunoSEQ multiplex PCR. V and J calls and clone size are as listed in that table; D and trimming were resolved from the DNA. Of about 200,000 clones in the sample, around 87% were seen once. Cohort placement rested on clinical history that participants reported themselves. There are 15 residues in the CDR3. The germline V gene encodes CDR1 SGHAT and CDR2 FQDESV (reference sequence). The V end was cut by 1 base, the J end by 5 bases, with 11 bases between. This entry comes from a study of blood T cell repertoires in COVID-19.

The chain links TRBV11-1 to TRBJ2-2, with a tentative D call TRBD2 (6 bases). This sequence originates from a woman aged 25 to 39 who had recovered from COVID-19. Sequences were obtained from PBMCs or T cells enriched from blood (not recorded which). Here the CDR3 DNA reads TGTGCCAGCAGCTTAGTTGCGGGGTGGACCGGGGAGCTGTTTTTT. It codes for CASSLVAGWTGELFF.